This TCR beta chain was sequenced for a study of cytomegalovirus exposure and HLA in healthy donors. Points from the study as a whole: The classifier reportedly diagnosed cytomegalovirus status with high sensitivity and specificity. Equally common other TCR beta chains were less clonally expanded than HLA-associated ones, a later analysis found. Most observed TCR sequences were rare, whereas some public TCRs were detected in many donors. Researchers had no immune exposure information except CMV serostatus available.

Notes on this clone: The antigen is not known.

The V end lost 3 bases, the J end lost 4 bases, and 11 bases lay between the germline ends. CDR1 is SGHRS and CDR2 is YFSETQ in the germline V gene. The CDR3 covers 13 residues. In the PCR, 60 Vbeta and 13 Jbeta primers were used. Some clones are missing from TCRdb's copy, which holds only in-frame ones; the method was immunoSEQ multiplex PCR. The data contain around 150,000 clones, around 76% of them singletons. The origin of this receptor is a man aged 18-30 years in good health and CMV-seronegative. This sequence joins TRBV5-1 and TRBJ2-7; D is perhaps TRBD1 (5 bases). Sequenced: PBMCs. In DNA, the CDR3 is TGCGCCAGCAGCTGGGGCCTCGGTTACGAGCAGTACTTC. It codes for CASSWGLGYEQYF.